The source of this TCR beta chain is a study of tumor-infiltrating lymphocytes in localized non-small cell lung cancer. About the research overall: Patients included smokers and never-smokers with various histologies, some sampled after neoadjuvant chemotherapy.

Germline V gene data show CDR1 as LGHNA and CDR2 as YSLEER. The CDR3 extends over 17 amino acids. The V end was cut by 0 bases, the J end by 2 bases, with 15 bases between. Produced via immunoSEQ multiplex PCR; TCRdb's table is partial and in-frame only. The sample includes 13,000 or so clones, approximately 85% of them seen just once. J is TRBJ2-3 and V is TRBV4-3; D possibly corresponds to TRBD1 (5 bases). The sample taken for sequencing was lung tumor tissue. The receptor was isolated from a human donor with non-small cell lung cancer. The CDR3 protein is CASSQDQGGFSTDTQYF. The CDR3 DNA is TGCGCCAGCAGCCAAGATCAGGGCGGATTCTCCACAGATACGCAGTATTTT.